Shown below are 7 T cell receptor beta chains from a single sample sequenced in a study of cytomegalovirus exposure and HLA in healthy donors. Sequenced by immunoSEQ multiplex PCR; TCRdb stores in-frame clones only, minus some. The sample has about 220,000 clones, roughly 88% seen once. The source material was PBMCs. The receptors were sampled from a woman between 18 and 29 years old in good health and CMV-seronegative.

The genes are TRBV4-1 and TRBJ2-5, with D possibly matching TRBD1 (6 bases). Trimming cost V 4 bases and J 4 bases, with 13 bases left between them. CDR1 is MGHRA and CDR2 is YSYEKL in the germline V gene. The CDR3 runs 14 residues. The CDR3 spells CASSRTPRGETQYF. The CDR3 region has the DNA TGCGCCAGCAGCCGGACCCCCAGGGGAGAGACCCAGTACTTC.

For the CDR3, the DNA is TGTGCCAGCAGTTCACGGACTAGCGGCACAGATACGCAGTATTTT. Its translation: CASSSRTSGTDTQYF. The genes are TRBV6-5 and TRBJ2-3, with TRBD2 matching 9 bases. After removal of 4 bases from V and 1 base from J, the junction contained 3 bases not matched to a gene. The CDR3 extends over 15 amino acids. Per the germline V gene, CDR1 is MNHEY and CDR2 is SVGAGI.

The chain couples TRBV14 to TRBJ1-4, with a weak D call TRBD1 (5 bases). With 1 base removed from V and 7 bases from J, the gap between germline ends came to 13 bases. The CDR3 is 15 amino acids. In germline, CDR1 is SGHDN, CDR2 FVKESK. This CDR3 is CASSQGREDLEKLFF. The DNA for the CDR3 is TGTGCCAGCAGCCAAGGCAGGGAAGATCTTGAAAAACTGTTTTTT.

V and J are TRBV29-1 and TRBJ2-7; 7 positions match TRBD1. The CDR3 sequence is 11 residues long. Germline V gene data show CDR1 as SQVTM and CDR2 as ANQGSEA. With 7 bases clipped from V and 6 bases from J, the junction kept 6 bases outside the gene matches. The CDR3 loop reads CSAGRGSEQYF. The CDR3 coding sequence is TGCAGCGCAGGCAGGGGGTCCGAGCAGTACTTC.

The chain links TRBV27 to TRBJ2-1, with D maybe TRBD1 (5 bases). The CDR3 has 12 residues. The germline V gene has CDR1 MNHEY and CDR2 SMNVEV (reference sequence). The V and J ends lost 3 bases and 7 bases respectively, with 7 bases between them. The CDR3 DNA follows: TGTGCCAGCAGTTTCCAGGGTAATGAGCAGTTCTTC. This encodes CASSFQGNEQFF.

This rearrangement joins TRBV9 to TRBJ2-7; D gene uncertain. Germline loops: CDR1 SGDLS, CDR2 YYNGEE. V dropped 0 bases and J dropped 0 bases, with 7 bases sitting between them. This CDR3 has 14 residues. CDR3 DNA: TGTGCCAGCAGCGTAGGGGCTAACTCCTACGAGCAGTACTTC. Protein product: CASSVGANSYEQYF.

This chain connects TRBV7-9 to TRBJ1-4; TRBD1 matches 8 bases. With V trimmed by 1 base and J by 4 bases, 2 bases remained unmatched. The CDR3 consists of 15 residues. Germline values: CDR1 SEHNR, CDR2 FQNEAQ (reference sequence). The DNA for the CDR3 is TGTGCCAGCAGCTTAGTAGGACAGGGTAATGAAAAACTGTTTTTT. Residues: CASSLVGQGNEKLFF.